In its sample, the clone carrying this TCR beta chain was seen a few times. What it binds is unknown. The CDR3 sequence is 13 residues long. V was trimmed by 0 bases and J by 7 bases, leaving 7 bases between them. CDR1 is MDHEN, CDR2 SYDVKM, per germline. The data are from a study of post-analysis software for immune sequencing data. Study context: Patients with relapsing-remitting, secondary progressive and progressive-relapsing multiple sclerosis courses were all represented. Findings and caveats of the study: Roughly five TRBV segments appeared more often in patients than in controls, and TRBV5-6, TRBV5-1 and TRBV20-1 were among these. Normalized Chao1 diversity was significantly lower in multiple sclerosis patients than in controls.

Incorporated into the TCR beta cDNA libraries were unique molecular identifiers, which served to reduce PCR and sequencing biases. Via MiXCR, TCRdb re-called the PCR reads, giving one row per CDR3 protein. The table records approximately 660,000 distinct CDR3 sequences, approximately 60% of them present only once. The source material was blood. The receptor's source is a girl aged 2-10 years with multiple sclerosis. The chain recombines TRBV28 with TRBJ1-5, with unresolved D. For the CDR3, the DNA is TGTGCCAGCAGTTTATGGAGGGAGCAGCCCCAGCATTTT. Translated: CASSLWREQPQHF.